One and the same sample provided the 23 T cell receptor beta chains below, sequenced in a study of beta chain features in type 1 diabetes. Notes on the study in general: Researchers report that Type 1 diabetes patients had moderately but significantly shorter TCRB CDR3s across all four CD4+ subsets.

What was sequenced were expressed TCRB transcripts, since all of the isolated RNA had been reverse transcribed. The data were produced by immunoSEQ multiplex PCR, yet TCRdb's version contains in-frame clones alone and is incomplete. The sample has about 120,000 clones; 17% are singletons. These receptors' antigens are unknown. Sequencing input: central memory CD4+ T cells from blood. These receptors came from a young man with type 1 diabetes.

The CDR3 DNA sequence: TGTGCCAGCAGGCTAGCAACCCGCACAGATACGCAGTATTTT. Its protein product is CASRLATRTDTQYF. The chain uses TRBV6-6 and TRBJ2-3; D possibly corresponds to TRBD2 (5 bases). With 6 bases removed from V and 1 base from J, the gap between germline ends came to 11 bases. Germline V CDR1 and CDR2: MNHNY, SVGAGI (reference sequence). CDR3 length equals 14 residues.

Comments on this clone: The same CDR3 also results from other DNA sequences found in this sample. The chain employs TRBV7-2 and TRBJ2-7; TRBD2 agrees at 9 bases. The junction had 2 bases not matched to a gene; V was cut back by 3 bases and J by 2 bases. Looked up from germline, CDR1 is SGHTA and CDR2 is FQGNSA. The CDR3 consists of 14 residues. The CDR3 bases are TGTGCCAGCAGCTTTAGCGGGGGCCCCTACGAGCAGTACTTC. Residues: CASSFSGGPYEQYF.

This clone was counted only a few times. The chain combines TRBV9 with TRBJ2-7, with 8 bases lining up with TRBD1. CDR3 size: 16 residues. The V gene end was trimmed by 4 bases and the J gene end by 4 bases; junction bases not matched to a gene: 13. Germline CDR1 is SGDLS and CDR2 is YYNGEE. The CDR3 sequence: CASSLQGQGVTYEQYF. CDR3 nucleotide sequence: TGTGCCAGCAGCTTACAAGGACAGGGTGTAACATACGAGCAGTACTTC.

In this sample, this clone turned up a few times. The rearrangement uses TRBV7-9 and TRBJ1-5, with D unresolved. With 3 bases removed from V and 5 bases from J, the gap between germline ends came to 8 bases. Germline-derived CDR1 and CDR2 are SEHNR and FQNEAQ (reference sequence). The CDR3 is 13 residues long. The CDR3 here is CASSLFKDQPQHF. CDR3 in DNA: TGTGCCAGCAGCTTGTTTAAGGATCAGCCCCAGCATTTT.

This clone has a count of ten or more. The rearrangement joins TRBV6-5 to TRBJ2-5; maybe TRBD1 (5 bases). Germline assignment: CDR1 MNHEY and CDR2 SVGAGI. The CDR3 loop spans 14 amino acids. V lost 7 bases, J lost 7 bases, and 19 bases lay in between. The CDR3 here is CASNTGAQTGTQYF. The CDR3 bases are TGTGCCAGCAACACAGGAGCCCAAACAGGGACCCAGTACTTC.

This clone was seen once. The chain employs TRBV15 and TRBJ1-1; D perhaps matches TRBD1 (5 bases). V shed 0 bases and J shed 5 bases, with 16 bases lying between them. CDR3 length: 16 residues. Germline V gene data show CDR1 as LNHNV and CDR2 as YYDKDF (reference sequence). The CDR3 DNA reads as TGTGCCACCAGCAGAGAAAAACCAGGGTGGGGAACTGAAGCTTTCTTT. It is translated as CATSREKPGWGTEAFF.

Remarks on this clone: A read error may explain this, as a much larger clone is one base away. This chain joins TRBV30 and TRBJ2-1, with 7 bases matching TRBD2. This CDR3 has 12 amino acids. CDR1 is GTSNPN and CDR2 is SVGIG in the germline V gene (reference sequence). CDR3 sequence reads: CSWRGTYNEQFF. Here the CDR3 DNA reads TGTTCCTGGCGGGGGACCTACAATGAGCAGTTCTTC.

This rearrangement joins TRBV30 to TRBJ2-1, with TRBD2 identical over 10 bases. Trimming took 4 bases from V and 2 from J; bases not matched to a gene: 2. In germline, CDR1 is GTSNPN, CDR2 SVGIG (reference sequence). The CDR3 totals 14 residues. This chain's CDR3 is CAWKREGAYNEQFF. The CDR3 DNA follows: TGTGCCTGGAAGCGGGAGGGCGCCTACAATGAGCAGTTCTTC.

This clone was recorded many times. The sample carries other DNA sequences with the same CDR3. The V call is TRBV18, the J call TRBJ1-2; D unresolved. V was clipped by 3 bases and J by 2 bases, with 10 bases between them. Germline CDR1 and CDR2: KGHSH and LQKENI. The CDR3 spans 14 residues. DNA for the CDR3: TGTGCCAGCTCACCGTCTCTAGGAAACTATGGCTACACCTTC. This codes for CASSPSLGNYGYTF.

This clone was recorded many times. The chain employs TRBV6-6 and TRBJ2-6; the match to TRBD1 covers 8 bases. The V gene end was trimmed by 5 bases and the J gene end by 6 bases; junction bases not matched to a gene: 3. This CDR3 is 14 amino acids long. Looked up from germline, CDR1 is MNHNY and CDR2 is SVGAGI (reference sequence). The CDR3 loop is CASSQQGVANVLTF. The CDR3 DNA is TGTGCCAGCAGTCAACAGGGGGTGGCCAACGTCCTGACTTTC.

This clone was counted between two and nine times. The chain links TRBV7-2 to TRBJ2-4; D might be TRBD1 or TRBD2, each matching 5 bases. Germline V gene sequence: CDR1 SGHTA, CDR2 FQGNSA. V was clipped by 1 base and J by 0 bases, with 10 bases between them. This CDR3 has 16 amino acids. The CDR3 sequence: CASSLGGELAKNIQYF. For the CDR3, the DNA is TGTGCCAGCAGCTTAGGAGGGGAACTAGCCAAAAACATTCAGTACTTC.

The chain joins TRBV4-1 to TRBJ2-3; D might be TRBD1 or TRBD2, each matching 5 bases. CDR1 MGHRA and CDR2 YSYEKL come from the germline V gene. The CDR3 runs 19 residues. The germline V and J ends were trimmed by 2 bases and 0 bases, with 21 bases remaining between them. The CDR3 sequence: CASSQYVPGDGTSTDTQYF. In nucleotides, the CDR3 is TGCGCCAGCAGCCAATATGTGCCTGGGGACGGAACTAGCACAGATACGCAGTATTTT.

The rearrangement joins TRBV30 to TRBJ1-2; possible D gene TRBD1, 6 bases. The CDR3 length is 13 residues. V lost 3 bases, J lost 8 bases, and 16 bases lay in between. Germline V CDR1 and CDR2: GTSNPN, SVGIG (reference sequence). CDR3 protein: CAWSPQGGLGYTF. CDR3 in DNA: TGTGCCTGGAGCCCACAGGGTGGTCTCGGCTACACCTTC.

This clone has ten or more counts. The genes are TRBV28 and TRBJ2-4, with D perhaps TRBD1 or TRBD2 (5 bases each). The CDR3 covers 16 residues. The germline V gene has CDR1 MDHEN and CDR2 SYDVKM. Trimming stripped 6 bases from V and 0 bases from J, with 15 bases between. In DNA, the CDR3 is TGTGCCAGCAGCCCCGGGGCAGAACTAGCCAAAAACATTCAGTACTTC. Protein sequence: CASSPGAELAKNIQYF.

CDR3 sequence reads: CASSLGTGTDQPQHF. CDR3 sequence (DNA): TGTGCCAGCAGTTTGGGCACAGGGACCGATCAGCCCCAGCATTTT. This rearrangement joins TRBV27 to TRBJ1-5; D may be TRBD1 (6 bases). CDR3 length equals 15 residues. Germline-derived CDR1 and CDR2 are MNHEY and SMNVEV (reference sequence). Trimming left V 3 bases short and J 5 bases short, with 14 bases between.

CDR3 nucleotides: TGTGCCAGCAGCCCCGGGACTATAACCCTCAATGAGCAGTTCTTC. Translating it yields CASSPGTITLNEQFF. This rearrangement joins TRBV9 to TRBJ2-1; 7 nucleotides match TRBD2. Germline V CDR1 and CDR2: SGDLS, YYNGEE. With 4 bases clipped from V and 6 bases from J, the junction kept 10 bases outside the gene matches. The CDR3 spans 15 residues.

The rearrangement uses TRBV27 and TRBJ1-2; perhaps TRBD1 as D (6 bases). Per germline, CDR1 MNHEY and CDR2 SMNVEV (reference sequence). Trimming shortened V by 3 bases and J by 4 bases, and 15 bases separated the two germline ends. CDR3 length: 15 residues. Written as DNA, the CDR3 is TGTGCCAGCAGTTTCAGCGACAGGTTCTCCTATGGCTACACCTTC. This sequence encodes CASSFSDRFSYGYTF.

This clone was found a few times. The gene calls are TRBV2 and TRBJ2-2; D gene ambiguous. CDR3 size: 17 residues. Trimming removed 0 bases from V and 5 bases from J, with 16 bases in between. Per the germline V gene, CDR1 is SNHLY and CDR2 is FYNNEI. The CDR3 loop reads CASSEAGSRLGTGELFF. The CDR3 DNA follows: TGTGCCAGCAGTGAAGCTGGCTCAAGACTGGGAACCGGGGAGCTGTTTTTT.

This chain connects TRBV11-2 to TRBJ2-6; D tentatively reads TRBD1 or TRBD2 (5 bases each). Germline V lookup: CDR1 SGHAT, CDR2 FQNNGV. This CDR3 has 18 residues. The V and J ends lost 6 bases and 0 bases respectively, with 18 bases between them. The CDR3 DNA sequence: TGTGCCAGCAGGCGACCCGGGACGGACATCTCTGGGGCCAACGTCCTGACTTTC. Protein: CASRRPGTDISGANVLTF.

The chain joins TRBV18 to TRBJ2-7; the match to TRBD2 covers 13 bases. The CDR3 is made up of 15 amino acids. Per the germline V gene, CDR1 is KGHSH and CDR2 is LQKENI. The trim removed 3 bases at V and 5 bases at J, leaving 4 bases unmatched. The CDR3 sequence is CASSPGTSGMNEQYF. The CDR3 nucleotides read TGTGCCAGCTCACCCGGGACTAGCGGGATGAACGAGCAGTACTTC.

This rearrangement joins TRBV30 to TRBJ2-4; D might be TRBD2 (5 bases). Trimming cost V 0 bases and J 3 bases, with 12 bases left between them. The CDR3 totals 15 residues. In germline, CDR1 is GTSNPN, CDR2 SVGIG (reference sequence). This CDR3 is CAWSVLDSHKNIQYF. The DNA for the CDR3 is TGTGCCTGGAGTGTATTGGACTCACACAAAAACATTCAGTACTTC. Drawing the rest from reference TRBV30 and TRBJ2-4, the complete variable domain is SQTIHQWPATLVQPVGSPLSLECTVEGTSNPNLYWYRQAAGRGLQLLFYSVGIGQISSEVPQNLSASRPQDRQFILSSKKLLLSDSGFYLCAWSVLDSHKNIQYFGAGTRLSVL.

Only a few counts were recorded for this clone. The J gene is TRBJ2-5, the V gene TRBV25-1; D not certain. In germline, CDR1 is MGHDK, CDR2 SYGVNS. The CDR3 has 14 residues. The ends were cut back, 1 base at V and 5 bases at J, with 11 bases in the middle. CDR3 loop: CASSEWTTMETQYF. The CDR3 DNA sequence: TGTGCCAGCAGTGAATGGACCACGATGGAGACCCAGTACTTC.

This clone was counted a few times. In nucleotides, the CDR3 is TGTGCCAGCAGCCCCGCCCTGGGGGCAGATACGCAGTATTTT. Translation gives CASSPALGADTQYF. The chain uses TRBV5-4 and TRBJ2-3; D could derive from TRBD1 or TRBD2 (5 bases each). V lost 4 bases and J lost 4, with 13 bases in between. The CDR3 length is 14 residues. Per germline, CDR1 SGHNT and CDR2 YYREEE (reference sequence).